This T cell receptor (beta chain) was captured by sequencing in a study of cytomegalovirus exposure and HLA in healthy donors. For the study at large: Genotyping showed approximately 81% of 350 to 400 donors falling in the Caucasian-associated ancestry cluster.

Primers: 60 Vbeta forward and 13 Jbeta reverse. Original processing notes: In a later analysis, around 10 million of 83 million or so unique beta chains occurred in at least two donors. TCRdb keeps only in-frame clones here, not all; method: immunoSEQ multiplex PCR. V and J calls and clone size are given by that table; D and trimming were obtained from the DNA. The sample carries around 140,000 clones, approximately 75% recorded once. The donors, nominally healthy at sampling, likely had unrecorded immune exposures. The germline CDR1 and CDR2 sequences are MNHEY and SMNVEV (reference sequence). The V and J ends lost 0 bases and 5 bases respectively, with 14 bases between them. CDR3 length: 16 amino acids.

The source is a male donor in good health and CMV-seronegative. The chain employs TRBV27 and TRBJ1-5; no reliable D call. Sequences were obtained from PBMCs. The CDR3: CASSLSGSRRDQPQHF. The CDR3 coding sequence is TGTGCCAGCAGTTTATCCGGGTCTAGGCGGGATCAGCCCCAGCATTTT.